The 16 T cell receptor beta chains listed next were all sequenced from one sample in a study of graft-versus-host responses after intestinal transplantation. The protocol was immunoSEQ multiplex PCR, while the TCRdb copy is restricted to in-frame clones and leaves out a portion. The sample records roughly 100,000 clones, 80% to 95% being singletons. These TCRs are of unknown antigen specificity. Specimen: unstimulated CD8+ T cells sorted from spleen or lymph node cells, collected before intestinal transplant. The source of these receptors is a human donor who received an intestinal transplant.

Only a few counts were recorded for this clone. The chain links TRBV6-1 to TRBJ2-7; possible D gene TRBD2, 6 bases. This CDR3 has 15 residues. Per the germline V gene, CDR1 is MNHNS and CDR2 is SASEGT. Trimming cost V 1 base and J 6 bases, with 16 bases left between them. This CDR3 is CASSEGRAGYIEQYF. CDR3 DNA: TGTGCCAGCAGTGAAGGGAGGGCAGGGTATATCGAGCAGTACTTC.

This chain links TRBV7-8 with TRBJ2-1; a possible D gene is TRBD1 (6 bases). Trimming pared 0 bases from V and 7 bases from J, leaving 16 bases between. The CDR3 loop spans 16 amino acids. Looked up from germline, CDR1 is SGHVS and CDR2 is FQNEAQ. DNA of the CDR3: TGTGCCAGCAGCTTAGCCGAGACAGGTATCAAGAATGAGCAGTTCTTC. As protein: CASSLAETGIKNEQFF.

This chain links TRBV5-6 with TRBJ2-3; perhaps TRBD2 as D (6 bases). CDR1 and CDR2 from the germline V gene are SGHDT and YYEEEE. Trimming removed 1 base from V and 8 bases from J, with 17 bases in between. There are 15 residues in the CDR3. This chain's CDR3 is CASSLPGTRPGTQYF. CDR3 sequence (DNA): TGTGCCAGCAGCTTGCCCGGGACTCGACCAGGTACGCAGTATTTT.

This chain connects TRBV10-3 to TRBJ2-7; D assignment may be TRBD1 or TRBD2 (5 bases each). This CDR3 region has 12 residues. The ends were cut back, 6 bases at V and 4 bases at J, with 10 bases in the middle. Germline CDR1 and CDR2: ENHRY and SYGVKD. The CDR3 DNA reads as TGTGCCATCAGGGGGGACGGTTACGAGCAGTACTTC. Translation gives CAIRGDGYEQYF.

V is TRBV5-6 and J is TRBJ2-5; 11 nucleotides match TRBD1. The CDR3 contains 16 residues. Germline values: CDR1 SGHDT, CDR2 YYEEEE. The J segment lost 3 bases and the V segment lost 1 base, leaving 5 bases of the junction unmatched. CDR3 region: CASSLWGQGGEETQYF. The CDR3 nucleotides read TGTGCCAGCAGCTTGTGGGGACAGGGGGGGGAAGAGACCCAGTACTTC.

The chain carries TRBV2 and TRBJ2-5, with no clear D. CDR1 and CDR2 from the germline V gene are SNHLY and FYNNEI. The length of the CDR3 is 14 residues. The V end was cut by 3 bases, the J end by 4 bases, with 12 bases between. The DNA for the CDR3 is TGTGCCAGCAGTGACGGCCCCCACCCAGAGACCCAGTACTTC. Protein sequence: CASSDGPHPETQYF.

The chain links TRBV2 to TRBJ2-7; either TRBD1 or TRBD2 may fit D (5 bases each). The CDR3 runs to 14 residues. The V gene's germline CDR1 is SNHLY and CDR2 FYNNEI. V shed 5 bases and J shed 3 bases, with 14 bases lying between them. The CDR3: CASSPRDANYEQYF. The CDR3 coding sequence is TGTGCCAGCAGTCCGAGGGACGCCAACTACGAGCAGTACTTC.

The chain recombines TRBV2 with TRBJ2-1, with no clear D. The CDR3 loop spans 16 amino acids. Germline-derived CDR1 and CDR2 are SNHLY and FYNNEI. V lost 1 base and J 8 bases, leaving 18 bases between the germline ends. The CDR3 bases are TGTGCCAGCAGTGAAGGCAGAAGTTACGTCCGGCATGAGCAGTTCTTC. It encodes CASSEGRSYVRHEQFF.

The rearrangement joins TRBV9 to TRBJ2-2; 7 positions match TRBD1. CDR1 and CDR2 from the germline V gene are SGDLS and YYNGEE. The CDR3 sequence is 15 residues long. Losses at the gene ends were 4 bases for V and 0 bases for J; bases not matched to a gene: 3. The CDR3 DNA sequence: TGTGCCAGCAGCTCGACAGGGTCGAACACCGGGGAGCTGTTTTTT. Translating it yields CASSSTGSNTGELFF.

The count of this clone is one. V is TRBV9 and J is TRBJ2-2; TRBD2 matches 11 bases. CDR1 SGDLS and CDR2 YYNGEE come from the germline V gene. The length of the CDR3 is 14 residues. Trimming took 3 bases from V and 9 from J; bases not matched to a gene: 4. The CDR3 sequence is CASSGSGGARELFF. CDR3 nucleotides: TGTGCCAGCAGCGGTAGCGGGGGGGCCCGGGAGCTGTTTTTT.

The rearrangement uses TRBV6-5 and TRBJ2-2; D unclear. The V end was cut by 6 bases, the J end by 9 bases, with 17 bases between. The CDR3 spans 14 residues. In germline, CDR1 is MNHEY, CDR2 SVGAGI. The chain's CDR3 is CASSLTPTERELFF. Written as DNA, the CDR3 is TGTGCCAGCAGCCTGACACCCACAGAGCGGGAGCTGTTTTTT.

The chain couples TRBV4-1 to TRBJ2-1; 11 bases match TRBD2. This CDR3 has 16 residues. With 7 bases clipped from V and 4 bases from J, the junction kept 9 bases outside the gene matches. From germline, CDR1 is MGHRA and CDR2 YSYEKL. CDR3 sequence: CASTASGTSGYNEQFF. The CDR3 DNA is TGCGCCAGCACGGCCAGTGGGACTAGCGGTTACAATGAGCAGTTCTTC.

The chain recombines TRBV7-9 with TRBJ1-2; D gene ambiguous. The ends were cut back, 8 bases at V and 3 bases at J, with 16 bases in the middle. The CDR3 is made up of 14 amino acids. CDR1 is SEHNR and CDR2 is FQNEAQ in the germline V gene (reference sequence). The DNA for the CDR3 is TGTGCCAGCCCAGCCAAACCAGGAGACTATGGCTACACCTTC. Translation: CASPAKPGDYGYTF.

This chain links TRBV19 with TRBJ2-7; D call uncertain. Germline V CDR1 and CDR2: LNHDA, SQIVND (reference sequence). V lost 2 bases and J 5 bases, leaving 19 bases between the germline ends. The length of the CDR3 is 16 residues. As DNA, the CDR3 is TGTGCCAGTAGTATAAAAAATTACCCCTCGGGCGACGAGCAGTACTTC. It yields the protein CASSIKNYPSGDEQYF.

V gene TRBV11-3 combines with J gene TRBJ2-7; D remains unclear. The CDR3 is made up of 15 amino acids. Germline assignment: CDR1 SGHNT and CDR2 YENEEA. V lost 4 bases and J 0 bases, leaving 13 bases between the germline ends. The CDR3 DNA is TGTGCCAGCAGCTCAAGGACGGTAAGCTCCTACGAGCAGTACTTC. This encodes CASSSRTVSSYEQYF.

The chain recombines TRBV11-2 with TRBJ1-1, with TRBD1 as a possible D gene (5 bases). From germline, CDR1 is SGHAT and CDR2 FQNNGV. V lost 1 base and J lost 4, with 10 bases in between. CDR3 length: 14 residues. The CDR3 sequence: CASSLGGRATEAFF. DNA of the CDR3: TGTGCCAGCAGCTTAGGTGGCAGGGCCACTGAAGCTTTCTTT.